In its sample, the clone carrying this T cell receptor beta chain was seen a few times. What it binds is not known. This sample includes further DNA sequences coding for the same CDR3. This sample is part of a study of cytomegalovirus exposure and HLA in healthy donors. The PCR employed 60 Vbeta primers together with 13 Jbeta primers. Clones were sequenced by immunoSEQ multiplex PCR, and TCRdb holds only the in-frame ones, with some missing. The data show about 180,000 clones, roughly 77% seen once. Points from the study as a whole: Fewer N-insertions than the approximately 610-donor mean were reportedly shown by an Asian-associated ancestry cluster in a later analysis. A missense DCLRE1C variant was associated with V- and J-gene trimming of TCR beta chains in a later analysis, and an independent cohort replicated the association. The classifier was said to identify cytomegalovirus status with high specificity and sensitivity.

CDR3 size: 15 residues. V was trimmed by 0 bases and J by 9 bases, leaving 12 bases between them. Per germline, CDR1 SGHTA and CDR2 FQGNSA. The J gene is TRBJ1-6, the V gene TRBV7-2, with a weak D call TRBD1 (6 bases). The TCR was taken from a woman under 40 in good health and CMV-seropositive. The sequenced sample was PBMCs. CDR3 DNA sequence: TGTGCCAGCAGCTTAGCCCAGGGGAGGGGTTCACCCCTCCACTTT. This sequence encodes CASSLAQGRGSPLHF. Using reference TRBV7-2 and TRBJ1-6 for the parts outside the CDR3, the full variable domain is GAGVSQSPSNKVTEKGKDVELRCDPISGHTALYWYRQSLGQGLEFLIYFQGNSAPDKSGLPSDRFSAERTGGSVSTLTIQRTQQEDSAVYLCASSLAQGRGSPLHFGNGTRLTVT.